These 2 T cell receptor beta chains originate from one sample sequenced in a study of blood T cell repertoires in COVID-19. TCRdb's copy holds only in-frame clones and misses some; the assay was immunoSEQ multiplex PCR. The sample has some 400,000 clones; roughly 91% are singletons. The sample taken for sequencing was PBMCs or T cells enriched from blood (not recorded which). These receptors came from a woman aged 30 to 39 who had recovered from COVID-19.

This clone was recorded only once. The chain is built from TRBV7-2 and TRBJ1-2, with a weak D call TRBD1 (5 bases). The CDR3 runs 15 residues. V was cut by 5 bases and J by 1 base, with 14 bases left in between. Germline lookup yields CDR1 SGHTA and CDR2 FQGNSA. The DNA of the CDR3 is TGTGCCAGCAGCCCCGGGGGAGCCTTTAACTATGGCTACACCTTC. It translates to CASSPGGAFNYGYTF.

The V and J genes are TRBV19 and TRBJ1-2, with 9 positions matching TRBD1. V lost 3 bases and J lost 6; bases outside the gene matches: 11. The CDR3 has 16 residues. CDR1 and CDR2 (germline): LNHDA, SQIVND (reference sequence). The CDR3 region is CASSMLKGQGLNGYTF. The CDR3 DNA sequence: TGTGCCAGTAGTATGCTAAAAGGACAGGGGCTTAATGGCTACACCTTC.